Presented here are 17 T cell receptor beta chains from one specimen sequenced in a study of CD8 T cells in Susac syndrome. The RNA input was roughly 0.5 to 1 ug, and it was reverse transcribed with random hexamers. One entry per CDR3 protein results from TCRdb running MiXCR on the immunoSEQ multiplex PCR reads. This sample yields 140,000 or so distinct CDR3 sequences, of which approximately 93% are seen a single time; roughly 0.083% belongs to the top ten. Sequencing was done on a sample of CD4+ T cells from PBMCs. Source of these receptors: a human donor in good health.

The chain carries TRBV20-1 and TRBJ1-3, with D possibly matching TRBD1 (5 bases). Trimming pared 2 bases from V and 5 bases from J, leaving 10 bases between. This CDR3 spans 13 amino acids. Germline loops: CDR1 DFQATT, CDR2 SNEGSKA (reference sequence). For the CDR3, the DNA is TGCAGTGCTAGAAAAGGGGCAAGAAACACCATATATTTT. Its translation is CSARKGARNTIYF.

V is TRBV9 and J is TRBJ1-5, with TRBD1 as a possible D gene (5 bases). The germline V gene has CDR1 SGDLS and CDR2 YYNGEE. The CDR3 is 13 amino acids. The V and J ends lost 0 bases and 5 bases respectively, with 6 bases between them. Here the CDR3 reads CASSVEGDQPQHF. The CDR3 DNA is TGTGCCAGCAGCGTAGAAGGGGATCAGCCCCAGCATTTT.

The chain recombines TRBV11-2 with TRBJ1-5, with 12 bases that match TRBD1. CDR1 and CDR2 from the germline V gene are SGHAT and FQNNGV. The CDR3 extends over 15 amino acids. Unmatched junction bases numbered 4, after V lost 5 bases and J lost 5 bases. The CDR3 DNA is TGTGCCAGCAGCCCCGGGACAGGGGGCGATCAGCCCCAGCATTTT. This sequence encodes CASSPGTGGDQPQHF.

This chain uses TRBV5-1 with TRBJ1-1; D is undetermined. The CDR3 covers 16 residues. The germline V gene encodes CDR1 SGHRS and CDR2 YFSETQ. V was cut by 0 bases and J by 1 base, with 13 bases left in between. The CDR3 here is CASSLDSGVPNTEAFF. CDR3 in DNA: TGCGCCAGCAGCTTGGATTCCGGGGTCCCGAACACTGAAGCTTTCTTT.

V is TRBV2 and J is TRBJ1-2; TRBD1 matches at 7 bases. CDR1 is SNHLY and CDR2 is FYNNEI in the germline V gene. The CDR3 has 13 amino acids. Trimming took 6 bases from V and 4 from J; bases not matched to a gene: 5. The CDR3 here is CASRETGIYGYTF. In DNA form, the CDR3 reads TGTGCCAGCAGGGAGACAGGGATCTATGGCTACACCTTC.

In this sample, this clonotype turned up once. The chain combines TRBV25-1 with TRBJ2-5; TRBD1 matches at 9 bases. This CDR3 has 16 amino acids. The V segment lost 3 bases and the J segment 3 bases; nucleotides outside the gene matches: 8. Looked up from germline, CDR1 is MGHDK and CDR2 is SYGVNS. Written as DNA, the CDR3 is TGTGCCAGCAGTGATTCCGGGACAGGGACCAAAGAGACCCAGTACTTC. This encodes CASSDSGTGTKETQYF.

The V call is TRBV4-2, the J call TRBJ2-3; no clear D gene. The CDR3 extends over 14 amino acids. Looked up from germline, CDR1 is LGHNA and CDR2 is YNFKEQ. Trimming took off 4 bases at V and 5 bases at J, with 13 bases between the two ends. As DNA, the CDR3 is TGTGCCAGCAGCCCCCAAGTCAACCGAGATACGCAGTATTTT. Protein: CASSPQVNRDTQYF.

V and J are TRBV30 and TRBJ2-5; 7 bases fit TRBD1. Trimming removed 7 bases from V and 3 bases from J; junction bases left unmatched: 11. From germline, CDR1 is GTSNPN and CDR2 SVGIG (reference sequence). This CDR3 comprises 14 residues. The CDR3: CAYSPRTGEETQYF. CDR3 in DNA: TGTGCCTACTCCCCTCGAACAGGGGAAGAGACCCAGTACTTC.

V gene TRBV3-1 combines with J gene TRBJ1-5; no firm D call. CDR1 is LGHDT, CDR2 YNNKEL, per germline (reference sequence). CDR3 size: 11 residues. Between the trimmed V and J ends, which lost 4 bases and 5 bases, there was a span of 3 bases. In DNA, the CDR3 is TGTGCCAGCAGCCCTGATCAGCCCCAGCATTTT. It specifies CASSPDQPQHF. The full variable domain, in which reference TRBV3-1 and TRBJ1-5 provide the parts outside the CDR3, is DTAVSQTPKYLVTQMGNDKSIKCEQNLGHDTMYWYKQDSKKFLKIMFSYNNKELIINETVPNRFSPKSPDKAHLNLHINSLELGDSAVYFCASSPDQPQHFGDGTRLSIL.

This clonotype was counted between two and nine times. The chain is built from TRBV18 and TRBJ1-2; tentatively, D is TRBD1 (5 bases). In germline, CDR1 is KGHSH, CDR2 LQKENI. V dropped 3 bases and J dropped 0 bases, with 14 bases sitting between them. CDR3 length: 16 residues. CDR3 sequence reads: CASSPSTGDTNYGYTF. Written as DNA, the CDR3 is TGTGCCAGCTCACCTTCTACAGGAGATACTAACTATGGCTACACCTTC. Drawing the rest from reference TRBV18 and TRBJ1-2, the complete variable domain is NAGVMQNPRHLVRRRGQEARLRCSPMKGHSHVYWYRQLPEEGLKFMVYLQKENIIDESGMPKERFSAEFPKEGPSILRIQQVVRGDSAAYFCASSPSTGDTNYGYTFGSGTRLTVV.

This rearrangement joins TRBV20-1 to TRBJ2-5, with D possibly TRBD2 on 6 matching bases. This CDR3 spans 14 amino acids. Germline loops: CDR1 DFQATT, CDR2 SNEGSKA (reference sequence). V was pared by 3 bases and J by 2 bases, with 13 bases between. The CDR3 sequence: CSASMWGEQETQYF. CDR3 nucleotide sequence: TGCAGTGCTAGTATGTGGGGGGAACAAGAGACCCAGTACTTC.

V gene TRBV25-1 combines with J gene TRBJ2-1, with D tentatively TRBD1 (5 bases). The CDR3 runs 13 residues. Germline CDR1 reads MGHDK; CDR2 reads SYGVNS. Trimming left V 5 bases short and J 8 bases short, with 13 bases between. CDR3 amino acids: CASSSPGLDEQFF. The CDR3 DNA follows: TGTGCCAGCAGTTCGCCAGGGTTGGATGAGCAGTTCTTC. Using reference TRBV25-1 and TRBJ2-1 for the parts outside the CDR3, the full variable domain is EADIYQTPRYLVIGTGKKITLECSQTMGHDKMYWYQQDPGMELHLIHYSYGVNSTEKGDLSSESTVSRIRTEHFPLTLESARPSHTSQYLCASSSPGLDEQFFGPGTRLTVL.

In this sample, this clonotype turned up a few times. V usage is TRBV5-1 and J usage is TRBJ2-7; 9 positions match TRBD2. The germline V gene encodes CDR1 SGHRS and CDR2 YFSETQ. Losses at the gene ends were 5 bases for V and 1 base for J; bases not matched to a gene: 7. CDR3 length equals 15 residues. DNA for the CDR3: TGCGCCAGCAGGCGAGGCGGGAGGGATTCCTACGAGCAGTACTTC. Translated: CASRRGGRDSYEQYF.

The chain uses TRBV3-1 and TRBJ2-5, with 12 bases identical to TRBD2. Trimming at V came to 1 base and at J to 5 bases, leaving 8 bases not matched to a gene. Germline V CDR1 and CDR2: LGHDT, YNNKEL (reference sequence). This CDR3 has 17 residues. The DNA of the CDR3 is TGTGCCAGCAGCCAAGTGGAGACTAGCGGGAGCACGGAGACCCAGTACTTC. This sequence encodes CASSQVETSGSTETQYF.

V gene TRBV30 combines with J gene TRBJ1-4, with a weak D call TRBD1 (6 bases). V was pared by 8 bases and J by 0 bases, with 28 bases between. The CDR3 has 19 residues. CDR1 is GTSNPN and CDR2 is SVGIG in the germline V gene (reference sequence). The CDR3 DNA is TGTGCCCGAAGCCCGAGTGGGGGCGGAGGTGTCGCAACTAATGAAAAACTGTTTTTT. It yields the protein CARSPSGGGGVATNEKLFF.

The V and J genes are TRBV28 and TRBJ2-5; D is unresolved. Germline CDR1 is MDHEN and CDR2 is SYDVKM. Between the trimmed V and J ends, which lost 5 bases and 2 bases, there was a span of 24 bases. CDR3 length: 18 residues. This CDR3 is CASSTHPGSKYLQETQYF. In nucleotides, the CDR3 is TGTGCCAGCAGTACCCACCCGGGCAGCAAGTACCTACAAGAGACCCAGTACTTC.

The chain links TRBV14 to TRBJ2-4; TRBD2 matches 7 bases. There are 16 residues in the CDR3. Germline V lookup: CDR1 SGHDN, CDR2 FVKESK. J gave up 6 bases and V 1 base, and 9 bases lay outside the gene matches. The CDR3 sequence: CASSQAGGPRGNIQYF. The CDR3 nucleotides read TGTGCCAGCAGCCAAGCGGGGGGACCGCGCGGAAACATTCAGTACTTC.